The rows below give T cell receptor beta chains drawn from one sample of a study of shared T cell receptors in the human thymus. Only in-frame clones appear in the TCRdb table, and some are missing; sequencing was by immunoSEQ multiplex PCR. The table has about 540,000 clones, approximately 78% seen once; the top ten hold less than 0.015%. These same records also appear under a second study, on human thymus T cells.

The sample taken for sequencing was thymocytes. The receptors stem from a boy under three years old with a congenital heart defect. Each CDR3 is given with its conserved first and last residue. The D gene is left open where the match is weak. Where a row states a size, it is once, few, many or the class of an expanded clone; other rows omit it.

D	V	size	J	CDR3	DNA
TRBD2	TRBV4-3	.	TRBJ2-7	CASSQDPAGATYEQYF	TGCGCCAGCAGCCAAGATCCAGCGGGGGCGACCTACGAGCAGTACTTC
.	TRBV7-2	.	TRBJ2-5	CASSPRDCQETQYF	TGTGCCAGCAGCCCCCGGGACTGCCAAGAGACCCAGTACTTC
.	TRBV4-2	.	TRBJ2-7	CASSQEREQPYSYEQYF	TGTGCCAGCAGCCAAGAAAGGGAGCAGCCCTACTCCTACGAGCAGTACTTC
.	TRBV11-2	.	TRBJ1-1	CASAREGNFVEAFF	TGTGCCAGCGCCCGGGAGGGAAATTTCGTTGAAGCTTTCTTT
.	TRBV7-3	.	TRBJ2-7	CASSLRQAFLYEQYF	TGTGCCAGCAGCTTAAGACAGGCTTTCCTCTACGAGCAGTACTTC
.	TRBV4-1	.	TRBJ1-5	CASSQEAGYQPQHF	TGCGCCAGCAGCCAAGAGGCGGGTTATCAGCCCCAGCATTTT
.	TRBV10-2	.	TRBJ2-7	CASSERDASYEQYF	TGCGCCAGCAGTGAGCGGGATGCCTCCTACGAGCAGTACTTC
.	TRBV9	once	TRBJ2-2	CASSVDGEFTGELFF	TGTGCCAGCAGCGTAGACGGAGAATTCACCGGGGAGCTGTTTTTT
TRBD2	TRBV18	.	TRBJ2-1	CASSPRLAGVRNEQFF	TGTGCCAGCTCACCGCGACTAGCGGGAGTACGCAATGAGCAGTTCTTC
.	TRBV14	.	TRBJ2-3	CASSRGGTQYF	TGTGCCAGCAGCCGAGGGGGTACGCAGTATTTT
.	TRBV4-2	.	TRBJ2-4	CASSHASPLAKNIQYF	TGTGCCAGCAGCCATGCGAGCCCACTAGCCAAAAACATTCAGTACTTC
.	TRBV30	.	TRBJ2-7	CAWSVSYEQYF	TGTGCCTGGAGTGTCAGCTACGAGCAGTACTTC
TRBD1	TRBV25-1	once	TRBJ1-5	CASRSQGNLNQPQHF	TGTGCCAGCAGATCACAGGGGAACCTCAATCAGCCCCAGCATTTT
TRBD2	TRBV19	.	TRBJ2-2	CASSIESQRETWAGELFF	TGTGCCAGTAGTATAGAATCCCAGCGGGAGACTTGGGCCGGGGAGCTGTTTTTT
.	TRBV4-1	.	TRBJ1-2	CASSQDRPAWRWPNYGYTF	TGCGCCAGCAGCCAAGACCGCCCCGCCTGGCGGTGGCCTAACTATGGCTACACCTTC